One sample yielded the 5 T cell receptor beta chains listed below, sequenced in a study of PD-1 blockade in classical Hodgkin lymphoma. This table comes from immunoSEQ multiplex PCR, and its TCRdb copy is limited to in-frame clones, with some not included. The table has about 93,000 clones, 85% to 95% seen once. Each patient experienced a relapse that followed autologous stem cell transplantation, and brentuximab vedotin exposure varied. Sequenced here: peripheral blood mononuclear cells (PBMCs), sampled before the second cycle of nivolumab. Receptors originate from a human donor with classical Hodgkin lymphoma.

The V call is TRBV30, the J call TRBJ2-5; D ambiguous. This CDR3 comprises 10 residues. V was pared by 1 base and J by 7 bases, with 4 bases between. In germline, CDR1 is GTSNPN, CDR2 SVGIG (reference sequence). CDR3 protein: CAWSEGTQYF. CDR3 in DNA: TGTGCCTGGAGTGAGGGGACCCAGTACTTC.

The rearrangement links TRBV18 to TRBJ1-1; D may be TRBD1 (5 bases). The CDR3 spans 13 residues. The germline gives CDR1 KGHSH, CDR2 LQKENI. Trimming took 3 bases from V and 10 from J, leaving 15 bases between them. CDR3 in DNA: TGTGCCAGCTCACCGGGTGTTGGGGCGTCAGCTTTCTTT. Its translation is CASSPGVGASAFF.

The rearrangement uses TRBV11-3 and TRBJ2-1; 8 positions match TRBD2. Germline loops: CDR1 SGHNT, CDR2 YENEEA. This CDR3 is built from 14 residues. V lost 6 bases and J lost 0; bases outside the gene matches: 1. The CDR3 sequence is CASSREGSYNEQFF. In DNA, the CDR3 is TGTGCCAGCAGTCGGGAGGGCTCCTACAATGAGCAGTTCTTC. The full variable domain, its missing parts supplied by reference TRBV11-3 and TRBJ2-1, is EAGVVQSPRYKIIEKKQPVAFWCNPISGHNTLYWYLQNLGQGPELLIRYENEEAVDDSQLPKDRFSAERLKGVDSTLKIQPAELGDSAVYLCASSREGSYNEQFFGPGTRLTVL.

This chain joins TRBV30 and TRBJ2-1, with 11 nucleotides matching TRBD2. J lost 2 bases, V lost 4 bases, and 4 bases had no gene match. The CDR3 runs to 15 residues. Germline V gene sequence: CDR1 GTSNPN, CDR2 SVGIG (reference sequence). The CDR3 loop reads CAWTPTSGTYNEQFF. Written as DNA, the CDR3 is TGTGCCTGGACACCGACTAGCGGGACCTACAATGAGCAGTTCTTC.

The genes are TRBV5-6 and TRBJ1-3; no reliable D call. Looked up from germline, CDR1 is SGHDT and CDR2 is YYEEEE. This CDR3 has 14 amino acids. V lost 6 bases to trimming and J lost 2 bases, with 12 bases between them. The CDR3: CASTPRVPGNTIYF. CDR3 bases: TGTGCCAGCACGCCTCGGGTGCCTGGAAACACCATATATTTT.